What follows describes a single T cell receptor beta chain. While infection was still active, Seattle patients were enrolled and then followed longitudinally. Here immunoSEQ multiplex PCR was the method, and the copy in TCRdb shows in-frame clones only, minus some. The sample records under 250,000 clones, around 88% being singletons. This entry comes from a study of blood T cell repertoires in COVID-19. Study in general: In each case, the material was cDNA or gDNA derived from T cells, B-cell-depleted T cells, or PBMCs.

The CDR3 spans 18 residues. Germline V gene sequence: CDR1 MGHRA, CDR2 YSYEKL. V lost 0 bases to trimming and J lost 2 bases, with 19 bases between them. The TCR sequence derives from a woman under 40 with COVID-19, enrolled during active disease. The material sequenced was peripheral blood. This chain connects TRBV4-1 to TRBJ1-1; D uncertain. As DNA, the CDR3 is TGCGCCAGCAGCCAAGATTACTTTCTCAGGCAGCTCAACACTGAAGCTTTCTTT. Translated: CASSQDYFLRQLNTEAFF.